The sequence of this T cell receptor beta chain was determined in a study of blood T cell repertoires in COVID-19. Germline assignment: CDR1 SQVTM and CDR2 ANQGSEA. The trim removed 4 bases at V and 7 bases at J, leaving 11 bases unmatched. The CDR3 covers 15 residues. Sequenced by immunoSEQ multiplex PCR; TCRdb stores in-frame clones only, minus some. The sample records some 390,000 clones, more than 80% being singletons. The chain recombines TRBV29-1 with TRBJ2-1; TRBD2 aligns across 9 bases. This sequence was found in a man under 40 who had recovered from COVID-19. Sequenced input: PBMCs or T cells enriched from blood (not recorded which). CDR3 bases: TGCAGCGTTGTTCGCGGGAGGGCCGTTGGTAATGAGCAGTTCTTC. Protein sequence: CSVVRGRAVGNEQFF.